This is a list of T cell receptor beta chains from one sample in a study of beta chain features in type 1 diabetes. This table comes from immunoSEQ multiplex PCR, and its TCRdb copy is limited to in-frame clones, with some not included. The table lists around 300,000 clones, approximately 8.1% of them singletons. What was sequenced was central memory CD4+ T cells from blood. These receptors were taken from a woman aged 18-30 years in good health. Both conserved end residues are part of each CDR3. Each record gives: J gene, clone size, V gene, D gene, CDR3 DNA, CDR3 protein. The D gene is left open where the match is weak. Rows give clone size only sometimes, using once, few, many, or a class for an expanded clone.

j_gene: TRBJ2-3; abundance: NA; v_gene: TRBV4-2; d_gene: NA; CDR3nt: TGTGCCAGCAGCCTTTACGATACGCAGTATTTT; CDR3aa: CASSLYDTQYF
j_gene: TRBJ2-1; abundance: many; v_gene: TRBV7-2; d_gene: TRBD2; CDR3nt: TGTGCCAGCAGCCAACTAGCGGGAGCTTTGAATGAGCAGTTCTTC; CDR3aa: CASSQLAGALNEQFF
j_gene: TRBJ2-2; abundance: NA; v_gene: TRBV4-3; d_gene: NA; CDR3nt: TGCGCCAGCAGCCAAGTCCTCCCCGGGGAGCTGTTTTTT; CDR3aa: CASSQVLPGELFF
j_gene: TRBJ2-7; abundance: few; v_gene: TRBV12-5; d_gene: TRBD1; CDR3nt: TGTGCTAGTGCCCGGGGACAGGGCAGGTACGAGCAGTACTTC; CDR3aa: CASARGQGRYEQYF
j_gene: TRBJ2-5; abundance: NA; v_gene: TRBV4-3; d_gene: NA; CDR3nt: TGCGCCAGCAGCCCGGCTGGGGGGCAAAAAGAGACCCAGTACTTC; CDR3aa: CASSPAGGQKETQYF
j_gene: TRBJ2-7; abundance: few; v_gene: TRBV4-2; d_gene: NA; CDR3nt: TGTGCCAGCAGCCTCCAACCATCGGGGGCCTACGAGCAGTACTTC; CDR3aa: CASSLQPSGAYEQYF
j_gene: TRBJ2-2; abundance: few; v_gene: TRBV7-3; d_gene: NA; CDR3nt: TGTGCCAGCAGCCTCAGGAGCGGCTTGAACACCGGGGAGCTGTTTTTT; CDR3aa: CASSLRSGLNTGELFF
j_gene: TRBJ2-3; abundance: many; v_gene: TRBV2; d_gene: NA; CDR3nt: TGTGCCAGCAGCGGAGAGAGTGAGGATACGCAGTATTTT; CDR3aa: CASSGESEDTQYF
j_gene: TRBJ1-3; abundance: NA; v_gene: TRBV2; d_gene: NA; CDR3nt: TGTGCCAGCAGCGCCAGGGTAACCATATATTTT; CDR3aa: CASSARVTIYF
j_gene: TRBJ2-1; abundance: NA; v_gene: TRBV12-1; d_gene: NA; CDR3nt: TGTGCCAGCAGCCAGCCGGTTTACAATGAGCAGTTCTTC; CDR3aa: CASSQPVYNEQFF
j_gene: TRBJ2-7; abundance: few; v_gene: TRBV6-5; d_gene: NA; CDR3nt: TGTGCCAGCAGTGATAATGTCGAGCAGTACTTC; CDR3aa: CASSDNVEQYF
j_gene: TRBJ1-3; abundance: few; v_gene: TRBV18; d_gene: NA; CDR3nt: TGTGCCAGCTCACAAACGACGCAGAGGGACACCATATATTTT; CDR3aa: CASSQTTQRDTIYF
j_gene: TRBJ1-4; abundance: NA; v_gene: TRBV5-6; d_gene: NA; CDR3nt: TGTGCCAGCAGCGACGGGGTCAATGAAAAACTGTTTTTT; CDR3aa: CASSDGVNEKLFF
j_gene: TRBJ2-7; abundance: NA; v_gene: TRBV6-5; d_gene: NA; CDR3nt: TGTGCCAGCACCCGGACCCTGACAGCCACCTACGAGCAGTACTTC; CDR3aa: CASTRTLTATYEQYF
j_gene: TRBJ2-3; abundance: many; v_gene: TRBV5-5; d_gene: NA; CDR3nt: TGTGCCAGCAGCTTGGCTAGCACAGATACGCAGTATTTT; CDR3aa: CASSLASTDTQYF
j_gene: TRBJ1-2; abundance: few; v_gene: TRBV20-1; d_gene: NA; CDR3nt: TGCAGTGCTATCCGTGGCTACACCTTC; CDR3aa: CSAIRGYTF
j_gene: TRBJ2-7; abundance: NA; v_gene: TRBV4-3; d_gene: TRBD2; CDR3nt: TGCGCCAGCAGCCAGCAGATCCTAGCGGGTACCTACGAGCAGTACTTC; CDR3aa: CASSQQILAGTYEQYF
j_gene: TRBJ2-3; abundance: NA; v_gene: TRBV7-2; d_gene: NA; CDR3nt: TGTGCCAGCAGCCAAGGTGTAGCGAACACAGATACGCAGTATTTT; CDR3aa: CASSQGVANTDTQYF
j_gene: TRBJ1-1; abundance: NA; v_gene: TRBV4-3; d_gene: NA; CDR3nt: TGCGCCAGCAGCCAAGGTCAGGGGCGGAACACTGAAGCTTTCTTT; CDR3aa: CASSQGQGRNTEAFF
j_gene: TRBJ1-5; abundance: NA; v_gene: TRBV12-5; d_gene: TRBD1; CDR3nt: TGTGCTAGTGGTTTGGGGGACAGGGGTCTCGAGCAGCCCCAGCATTTT; CDR3aa: CASGLGDRGLEQPQHF
j_gene: TRBJ2-1; abundance: few; v_gene: TRBV5-1; d_gene: TRBD1; CDR3nt: TGCGCCAGCAGCTTGGTACAGGGGAGCTCCTACAATGAGCAGTTCTTC; CDR3aa: CASSLVQGSSYNEQFF
j_gene: TRBJ2-1; abundance: NA; v_gene: TRBV7-3; d_gene: TRBD2; CDR3nt: TGTGCCAGCAGCGCCCGGCCGACTAGCGGCTCCTACAATGAGCAGTTCTTC; CDR3aa: CASSARPTSGSYNEQFF
j_gene: TRBJ1-5; abundance: few; v_gene: TRBV19; d_gene: TRBD1; CDR3nt: TGTGCCAGTAGTCAAGGGACAGGGGGCTGGGTACGTGATCAGCCCCAGCATTTT; CDR3aa: CASSQGTGGWVRDQPQHF
j_gene: TRBJ2-1; abundance: NA; v_gene: TRBV7-3; d_gene: TRBD2; CDR3nt: TGTGCCAGCAGCCCTCGGGGCGGGAGGGCCGACAATGAGCAGTTCTTC; CDR3aa: CASSPRGGRADNEQFF
j_gene: TRBJ1-6; abundance: few; v_gene: TRBV19; d_gene: NA; CDR3nt: TGTGCCAGTAGTGGGGGAAGGGGCTCCGTCTCACCCCTCCACTTT; CDR3aa: CASSGGRGSVSPLHF
j_gene: TRBJ2-2; abundance: few; v_gene: TRBV6-5; d_gene: TRBD2; CDR3nt: TGTCTAGCTAGCGGTAACACCGGGGAGCTGTTTTTT; CDR3aa: CLASGNTGELFF
j_gene: TRBJ1-5; abundance: few; v_gene: TRBV6-6; d_gene: NA; CDR3nt: TGTGCCAGCAGTGGTAGACAGGTTCAGCCCCAGCATTTT; CDR3aa: CASSGRQVQPQHF
j_gene: TRBJ2-2; abundance: few; v_gene: TRBV10-3; d_gene: TRBD1; CDR3nt: TGTGCCATCGGAACAGGGGCAAACACCGGGGAGCTGTTTTTT; CDR3aa: CAIGTGANTGELFF
j_gene: TRBJ2-5; abundance: few; v_gene: TRBV18; d_gene: NA; CDR3nt: TGTGCCAGCTCGGACAGCCAAGAGACCCAGTACTTC; CDR3aa: CASSDSQETQYF
j_gene: TRBJ1-5; abundance: few; v_gene: TRBV4-2; d_gene: NA; CDR3nt: TGTGCCAGCAGCCCTACCGGGGATGGCAATCAGCCCCAGCATTTT; CDR3aa: CASSPTGDGNQPQHF
j_gene: TRBJ2-5; abundance: many; v_gene: TRBV18; d_gene: TRBD2; CDR3nt: TGTGCCAGCTCACCTTACTCGGGACTAGCGGGAGAGGAGACCCAGTACTTC; CDR3aa: CASSPYSGLAGEETQYF
j_gene: TRBJ1-2; abundance: NA; v_gene: TRBV27; d_gene: TRBD1; CDR3nt: TGTGCCAGCAGCCCCCGGGACAGGGGTTTCTATGGCTACACCTTC; CDR3aa: CASSPRDRGFYGYTF
j_gene: TRBJ1-3; abundance: NA; v_gene: TRBV4-3; d_gene: NA; CDR3nt: TGCGCCAGCAGCCAAAAAGGGGCCGGGGCCTCTGGAAACACCATATATTTT; CDR3aa: CASSQKGAGASGNTIYF
j_gene: TRBJ2-1; abundance: NA; v_gene: TRBV6-1; d_gene: TRBD1; CDR3nt: TGTGCCAGCAGGCTCGACAGGGGGCAATTTAATGAGCAGTTCTTC; CDR3aa: CASRLDRGQFNEQFF
j_gene: TRBJ1-4; abundance: few; v_gene: TRBV7-9; d_gene: NA; CDR3nt: TGTGCCAGCAGCCTATTGTCGACCTTTAATGAAAAACTGTTTTTT; CDR3aa: CASSLLSTFNEKLFF
j_gene: TRBJ1-1; abundance: NA; v_gene: TRBV6-1; d_gene: NA; CDR3nt: TGTGCCAGCAGTGAGCCCCGTCAGGGATTAGACACTGAAGCTTTCTTT; CDR3aa: CASSEPRQGLDTEAFF
j_gene: TRBJ2-6; abundance: NA; v_gene: TRBV7-2; d_gene: NA; CDR3nt: TGTGCCAGCAGCCAAGATCGCAGTCTTAGGTCCAACGTCCTGACTTTC; CDR3aa: CASSQDRSLRSNVLTF
j_gene: TRBJ2-3; abundance: many; v_gene: TRBV5-1; d_gene: NA; CDR3nt: TGCGCCAGCAGCTTGTCACGTGAGGGTACGCAGTATTTT; CDR3aa: CASSLSREGTQYF
j_gene: TRBJ2-7; abundance: NA; v_gene: TRBV9; d_gene: TRBD2; CDR3nt: TGTGCCAGCAGCGTAGGGGGAAATAGCGGGAGCGGCGAGCAGTACTTC; CDR3aa: CASSVGGNSGSGEQYF
j_gene: TRBJ1-2; abundance: NA; v_gene: TRBV4-2; d_gene: NA; CDR3nt: TGTGCCAGCAGCCAAGATCGTAACAGGGAGGATGGCTACACCTTC; CDR3aa: CASSQDRNREDGYTF
j_gene: TRBJ1-2; abundance: few; v_gene: TRBV2; d_gene: NA; CDR3nt: TGTGCCAGCAGTGGGCAGGGATACTATGGCTACACCTTC; CDR3aa: CASSGQGYYGYTF
j_gene: TRBJ2-6; abundance: NA; v_gene: TRBV7-3; d_gene: NA; CDR3nt: TGTGCCAGCAGCCTGGAGGGGATCGGGGCCAACGTCCTGACTTTC; CDR3aa: CASSLEGIGANVLTF
j_gene: TRBJ1-1; abundance: many; v_gene: TRBV15; d_gene: NA; CDR3nt: TGTGCCACCAGCAGAGAGAGGCACACTGAAGCTTTCTTT; CDR3aa: CATSRERHTEAFF
j_gene: TRBJ1-2; abundance: few; v_gene: TRBV23-1; d_gene: TRBD1; CDR3nt: TGCGCCAGCAGTCAAGGGACAGGGGTCTATGGCTACACCTTC; CDR3aa: CASSQGTGVYGYTF
j_gene: TRBJ2-6; abundance: NA; v_gene: TRBV28; d_gene: NA; CDR3nt: TGTGCCAGCATCCCCTGGGGGGCCGGGGCCAACGTCCTGACTTTC; CDR3aa: CASIPWGAGANVLTF
j_gene: TRBJ2-5; abundance: few; v_gene: TRBV5-8; d_gene: TRBD1; CDR3nt: TGTGCCAGCAGCCCCGGGACAGGGGGACGCCAAGAGACCCAGTACTTC; CDR3aa: CASSPGTGGRQETQYF
j_gene: TRBJ1-5; abundance: few; v_gene: TRBV2; d_gene: TRBD1; CDR3nt: TGTGCCAGCAGGAGGGACAGCAATGAGCCCCAGCATTTT; CDR3aa: CASRRDSNEPQHF
j_gene: TRBJ1-1; abundance: NA; v_gene: TRBV19; d_gene: NA; CDR3nt: TGTGCCAGTAGTATGGTCCTAACAGGCACTGAAGCTTTCTTT; CDR3aa: CASSMVLTGTEAFF
j_gene: TRBJ2-3; abundance: NA; v_gene: TRBV9; d_gene: TRBD2; CDR3nt: TGTGCCAGCAGCGGGTCTAGCGGGCTCACAGATACGCAGTATTTT; CDR3aa: CASSGSSGLTDTQYF
j_gene: TRBJ1-6; abundance: few; v_gene: TRBV11-2; d_gene: NA; CDR3nt: TGTGCCAGCAGCTTAGATGCACAGGGCTATAATTCACCCCTCCACTTT; CDR3aa: CASSLDAQGYNSPLHF
j_gene: TRBJ2-6; abundance: few; v_gene: TRBV27; d_gene: TRBD1; CDR3nt: TGTGCCAGCAGTCCTCCGGGACAGGGGTTTGCTGGGGCCAACGTCCTGACTTTC; CDR3aa: CASSPPGQGFAGANVLTF
j_gene: TRBJ2-7; abundance: NA; v_gene: TRBV14; d_gene: NA; CDR3nt: TGTGCCAGCAGCCAGCAGACATCCCTAGGGGAGCAGTACTTC; CDR3aa: CASSQQTSLGEQYF
j_gene: TRBJ2-3; abundance: NA; v_gene: TRBV5-1; d_gene: NA; CDR3nt: TGCGCCAGCAGCTCGGGACTGAATAGGGATACGCAGTATTTT; CDR3aa: CASSSGLNRDTQYF
j_gene: TRBJ1-3; abundance: few; v_gene: TRBV2; d_gene: NA; CDR3nt: TGTGCCAGCAGCCTGGGCGGCTCTGGAAACACCATATATTTT; CDR3aa: CASSLGGSGNTIYF
j_gene: TRBJ2-1; abundance: many; v_gene: TRBV9; d_gene: NA; CDR3nt: TGTGCCAGCAGCGTAGATCACTATGCTAATGAGCAGTTCTTC; CDR3aa: CASSVDHYANEQFF
j_gene: TRBJ2-7; abundance: NA; v_gene: TRBV7-2; d_gene: TRBD1; CDR3nt: TGTGCCAGCAGCGCCTGGGACAGCTACGAGCAGTACTTC; CDR3aa: CASSAWDSYEQYF
j_gene: TRBJ2-3; abundance: NA; v_gene: TRBV18; d_gene: NA; CDR3nt: TGTGCCAGCTCACCTGGGGCAGGGCCCAGCACAGATACGCAGTATTTT; CDR3aa: CASSPGAGPSTDTQYF
j_gene: TRBJ1-3; abundance: NA; v_gene: TRBV2; d_gene: NA; CDR3nt: TGTGCCAGCAGTGAGAATCACAGGAGGGGAGACACCATATATTTT; CDR3aa: CASSENHRRGDTIYF
j_gene: TRBJ2-3; abundance: many; v_gene: TRBV28; d_gene: NA; CDR3nt: TGTGCCAGCAGGGAACGGGGCACAGATACGCAGTATTTT; CDR3aa: CASRERGTDTQYF